This TCR beta chain was recorded in a study of blood T cells in healthy people across ages. Across the study: About one barcoded TCR beta cDNA was captured per two T cells.

Together with a sample-barcoded 5' primer, a J-beta primer mix was included in a second PCR lasting roughly 6 to 12 cycles. TCRdb passed the 5' RACE reads through MiXCR, listing each CDR3 protein once. The sample lists more than 800,000 distinct CDR3 sequences, around 26% occurring once. Donor samples were obtained from healthy Caucasian individuals from Russia, aged about 6 to 100. The CDR3 has 15 residues. Germline assignment: CDR1 MNHEY and CDR2 SMNVEV (reference sequence). V was trimmed by 4 bases and J by 1 base, leaving 13 bases between them. Sequencing was performed on blood. The V and J genes are TRBV27 and TRBJ1-1; D is ambiguous. This sequence was found in a woman of 80 years or more in good health. Here the CDR3 DNA reads TGTGCCAGCAGTTCTTTTATGACGGGGAACACTGAAGCTTTCTTT. It yields the protein CASSSFMTGNTEAFF.